This T cell receptor (beta chain) was identified during a study of blood T cell repertoires in COVID-19. Overall study context: Samples representing acute and convalescent COVID-19 were sourced from the United States, Italy and Spain. From T cells, B-cell-depleted T cells, or PBMCs came the material, which was cDNA or gDNA.

This CDR3 is built from 12 residues. Germline V lookup: CDR1 MNHNY, CDR2 SVGAGI (reference sequence). The ends were cut back, 7 bases at V and 1 base at J, with 7 bases in the middle. The authors' processing: Cell counts per sample came from amplifying reference gene primers. TCRdb keeps only in-frame clones here, not all; method: immunoSEQ multiplex PCR. The DNA gave D and trimming, while V, J and clone size come from that table. The sample yields 150,000 to 200,000 clones, roughly 85% seen once. This receptor was identified in a human donor in a cohort sampled during active COVID-19. This chain connects TRBV6-6 to TRBJ1-2, with D uncertain. The material sequenced was peripheral blood. For the CDR3, the DNA is TGTGCCAGCACCCAGAATAACTATGGCTACACCTTC. As protein: CASTQNNYGYTF.